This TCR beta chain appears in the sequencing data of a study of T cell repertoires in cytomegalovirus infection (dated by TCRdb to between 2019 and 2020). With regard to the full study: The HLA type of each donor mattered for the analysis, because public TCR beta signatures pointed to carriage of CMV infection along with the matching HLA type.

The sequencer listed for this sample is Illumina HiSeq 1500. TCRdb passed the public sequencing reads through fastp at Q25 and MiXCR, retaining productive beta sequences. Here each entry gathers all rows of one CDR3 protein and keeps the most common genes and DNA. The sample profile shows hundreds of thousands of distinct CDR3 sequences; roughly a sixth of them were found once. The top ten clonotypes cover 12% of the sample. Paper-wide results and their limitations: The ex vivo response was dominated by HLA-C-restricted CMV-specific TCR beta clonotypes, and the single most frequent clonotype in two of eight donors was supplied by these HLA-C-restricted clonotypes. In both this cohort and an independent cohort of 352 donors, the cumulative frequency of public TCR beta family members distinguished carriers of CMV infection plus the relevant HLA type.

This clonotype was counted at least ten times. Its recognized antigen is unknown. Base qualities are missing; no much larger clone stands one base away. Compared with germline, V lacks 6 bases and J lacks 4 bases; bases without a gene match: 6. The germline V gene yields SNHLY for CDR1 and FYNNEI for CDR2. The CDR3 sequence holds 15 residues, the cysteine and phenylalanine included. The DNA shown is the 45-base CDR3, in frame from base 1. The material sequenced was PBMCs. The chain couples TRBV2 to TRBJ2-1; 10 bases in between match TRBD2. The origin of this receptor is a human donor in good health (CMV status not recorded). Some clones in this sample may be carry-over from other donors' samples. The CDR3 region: CASRHPSGGYNEQFF. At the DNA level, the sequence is TGTGCCAGCAGACATCCTAGCGGGGGATACAATGAGCAGTTCTTC.